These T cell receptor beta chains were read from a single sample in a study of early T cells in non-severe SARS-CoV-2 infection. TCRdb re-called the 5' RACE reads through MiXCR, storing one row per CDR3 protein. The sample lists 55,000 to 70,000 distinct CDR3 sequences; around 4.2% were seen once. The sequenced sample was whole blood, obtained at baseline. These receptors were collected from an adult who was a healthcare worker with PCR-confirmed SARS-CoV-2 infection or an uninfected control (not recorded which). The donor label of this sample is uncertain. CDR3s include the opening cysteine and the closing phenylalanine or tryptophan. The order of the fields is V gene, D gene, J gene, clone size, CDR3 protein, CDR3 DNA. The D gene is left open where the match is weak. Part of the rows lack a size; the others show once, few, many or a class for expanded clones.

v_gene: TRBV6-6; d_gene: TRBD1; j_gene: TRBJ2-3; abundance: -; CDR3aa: CASSYARGLDTQYF; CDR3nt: TGTGCCAGCAGTTACGCCAGGGGGCTTGATACGCAGTATTTT
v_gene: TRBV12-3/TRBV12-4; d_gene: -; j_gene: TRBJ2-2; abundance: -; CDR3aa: CASSHRQGGTGELFF; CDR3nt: TGTGCCAGCAGTCACCGACAGGGAGGAACCGGGGAGCTGTTTTTT
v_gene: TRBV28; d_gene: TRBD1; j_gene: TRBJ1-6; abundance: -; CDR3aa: CASRSTGGNSPLHF; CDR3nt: TGTGCCAGCAGGTCGACAGGGGGAAATTCACCCCTCCACTTT
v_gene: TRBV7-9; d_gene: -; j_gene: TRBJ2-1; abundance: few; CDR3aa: CASSLATPYNEQFF; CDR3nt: TGTGCCAGCAGCTTAGCGACCCCTTACAATGAGCAGTTCTTC
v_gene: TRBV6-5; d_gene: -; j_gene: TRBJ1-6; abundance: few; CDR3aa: CASWNRNNSPLHF; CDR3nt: TGTGCCAGCTGGAACAGAAATAATTCACCCCTCCACTTT
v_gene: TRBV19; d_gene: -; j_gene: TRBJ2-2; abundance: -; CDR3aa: CASKPHKGDTGELFF; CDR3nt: TGTGCCAGTAAACCCCACAAGGGGGACACCGGGGAGCTGTTTTTT
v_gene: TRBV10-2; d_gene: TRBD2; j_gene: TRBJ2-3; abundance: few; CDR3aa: CASSLAGGLDTQYF; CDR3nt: TGCGCCAGCAGTTTAGCGGGGGGGCTAGATACGCAGTATTTT
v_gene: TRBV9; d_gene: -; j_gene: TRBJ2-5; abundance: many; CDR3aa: CASSVALVGEQETQYF; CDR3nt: TGTGCCAGCAGCGTAGCCCTAGTGGGAGAGCAAGAGACCCAGTACTTC
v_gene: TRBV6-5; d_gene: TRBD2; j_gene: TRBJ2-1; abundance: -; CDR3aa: CASSTGGEQFF; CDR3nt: TGTGCCAGCAGTACGGGGGGTGAGCAGTTCTTC
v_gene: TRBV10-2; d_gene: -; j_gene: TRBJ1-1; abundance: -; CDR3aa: CASSESTNTEAFF; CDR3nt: TGCGCCAGCAGTGAGTCCACGAACACTGAAGCTTTCTTT
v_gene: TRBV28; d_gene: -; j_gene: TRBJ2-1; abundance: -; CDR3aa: CASSSVGAPGEQFF; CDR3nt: TGTGCCAGCAGCTCCGTGGGGGCCCCCGGTGAGCAGTTCTTC
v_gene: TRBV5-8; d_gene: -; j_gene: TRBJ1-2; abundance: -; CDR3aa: CASTLHYGYTF; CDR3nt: TGTGCCAGTACCCTCCACTATGGCTACACCTTC
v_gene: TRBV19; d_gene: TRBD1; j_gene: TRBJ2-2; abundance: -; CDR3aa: CASSMGQANTGELFF; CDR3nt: TGTGCCAGTAGTATGGGACAGGCGAACACCGGGGAGCTGTTTTTT
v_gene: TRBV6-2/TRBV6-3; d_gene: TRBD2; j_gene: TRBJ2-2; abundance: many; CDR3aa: CASRRRLAGAADGELFF; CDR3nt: TGTGCCAGCAGACGACGATTAGCGGGGGCGGCCGACGGGGAGCTGTTTTTT
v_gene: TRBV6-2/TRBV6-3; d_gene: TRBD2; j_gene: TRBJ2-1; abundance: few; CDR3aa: CASRQGLAGNNEQFF; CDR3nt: TGTGCCAGCAGGCAGGGATTAGCGGGAAACAATGAGCAGTTCTTC
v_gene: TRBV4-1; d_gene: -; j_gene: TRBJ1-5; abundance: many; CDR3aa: CASSQDRWQGAEYQPQHF; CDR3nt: TGCGCCAGCAGCCAAGATAGGTGGCAGGGTGCGGAGTATCAGCCCCAGCATTTT
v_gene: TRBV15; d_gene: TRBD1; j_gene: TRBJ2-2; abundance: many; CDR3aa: CATSSGQGPNTGELFF; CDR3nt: TGTGCCACCAGCAGCGGACAGGGACCGAACACCGGGGAGCTGTTTTTT
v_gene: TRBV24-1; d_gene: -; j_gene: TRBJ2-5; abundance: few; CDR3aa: CATSDTLGGVQETQYF; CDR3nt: TGTGCCACCAGTGACACCTTAGGGGGGGTCCAAGAGACCCAGTACTTC
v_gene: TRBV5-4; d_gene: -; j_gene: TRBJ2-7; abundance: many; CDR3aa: CASSLSLQGGEQYF; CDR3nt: TGTGCCAGCAGCTTATCGCTACAGGGAGGCGAGCAGTACTTC
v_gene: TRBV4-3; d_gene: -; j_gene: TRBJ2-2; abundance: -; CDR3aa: CASSQDIDWNTGELFF; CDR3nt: TGCGCCAGCAGCCAAGATATAGACTGGAACACCGGGGAGCTGTTTTTT
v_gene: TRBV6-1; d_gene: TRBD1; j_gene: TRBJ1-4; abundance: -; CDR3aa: CASSEDRAEKLFF; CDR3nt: TGTGCCAGCAGTGAGGACAGGGCTGAAAAACTGTTTTTT
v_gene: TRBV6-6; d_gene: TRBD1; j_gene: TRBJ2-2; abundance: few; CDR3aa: CASHRDSLRSGELFF; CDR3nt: TGTGCCAGCCACCGGGACAGCCTCCGAAGCGGGGAGCTGTTTTTT
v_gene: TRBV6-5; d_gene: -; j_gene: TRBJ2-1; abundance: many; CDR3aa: CASSYIYGFPGNEQFF; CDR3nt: TGTGCCAGCAGTTACATTTACGGCTTCCCCGGGAATGAGCAGTTCTTC
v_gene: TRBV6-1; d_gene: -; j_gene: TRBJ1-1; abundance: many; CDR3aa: CASSEIGTIQGEAFF; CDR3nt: TGTGCCAGCAGTGAAATTGGGACAATTCAAGGGGAAGCTTTCTTT
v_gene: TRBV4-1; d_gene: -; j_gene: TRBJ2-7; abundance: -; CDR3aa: CASSLTSGGFTSYEQYF; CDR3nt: TGCGCCAGCAGCCTTACCTCCGGGGGTTTCACCTCCTACGAGCAGTACTTC
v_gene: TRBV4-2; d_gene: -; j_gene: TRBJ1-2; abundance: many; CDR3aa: CASSQDAGGMNYGYTF; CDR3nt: TGTGCCAGCAGCCAAGATGCCGGGGGTATGAACTATGGCTACACCTTC
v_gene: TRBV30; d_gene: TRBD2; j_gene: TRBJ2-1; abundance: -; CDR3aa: CAWTSGGAGEQFF; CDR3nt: TGTGCCTGGACTAGCGGGGGGGCCGGTGAGCAGTTCTTC
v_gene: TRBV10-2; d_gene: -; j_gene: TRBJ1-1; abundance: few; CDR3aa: CASSPWDTEAFF; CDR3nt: TGCGCCAGCAGCCCTTGGGACACTGAAGCTTTCTTT
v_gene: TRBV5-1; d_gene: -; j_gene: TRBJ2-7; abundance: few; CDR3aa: CASSLGGSNEQYF; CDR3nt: TGCGCCAGCAGCTTGGGGGGGTCCAACGAGCAGTACTTC